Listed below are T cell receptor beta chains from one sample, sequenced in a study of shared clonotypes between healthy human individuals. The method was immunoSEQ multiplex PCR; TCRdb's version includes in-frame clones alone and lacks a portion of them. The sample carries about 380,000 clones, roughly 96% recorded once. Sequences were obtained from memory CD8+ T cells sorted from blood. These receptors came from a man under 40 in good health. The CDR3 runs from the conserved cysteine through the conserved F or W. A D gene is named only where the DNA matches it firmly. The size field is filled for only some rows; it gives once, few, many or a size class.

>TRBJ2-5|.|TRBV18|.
TGTGCCAGCTCACCAGGGGCCAAGACCCAGTACTTC
CASSPGAKTQYF
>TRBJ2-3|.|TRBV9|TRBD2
TGTGCCAGCAGCGTAGCTCTAGCGGGAGCGGATACGCAGTATTTT
CASSVALAGADTQYF
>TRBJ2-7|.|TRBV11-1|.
TGTGCCAGCAGCTTAGCCTGGGACGGTTCCTACGAGCAGTACTTC
CASSLAWDGSYEQYF
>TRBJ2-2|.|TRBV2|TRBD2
TGTGCCAGCAGGACTAGCGGGAGGAACACCGGGGAGCTGTTTTTT
CASRTSGRNTGELFF
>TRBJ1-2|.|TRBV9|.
TGTGCCAGCAGCGTTCAACAGTATGGCTACACCTTC
CASSVQQYGYTF
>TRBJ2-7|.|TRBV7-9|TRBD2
TGTGCCAGCAGCCACGGACTAGCTTACGAGCAGTACTTC
CASSHGLAYEQYF
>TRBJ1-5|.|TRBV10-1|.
TGCGCCAGCGTGACAGAAAACAATCAGCCCCAGCATTTT
CASVTENNQPQHF
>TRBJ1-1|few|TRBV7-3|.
TGTGCCAGCAGCTTACAGGGGAACACTGAAGCTTTCTTT
CASSLQGNTEAFF
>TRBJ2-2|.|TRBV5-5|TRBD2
TGTGCCAGCAGCTTGGTCCCGGGACTAGCGGAGCTGGGTACTACCGGGGAGCTGTTTTTT
CASSLVPGLAELGTTGELFF
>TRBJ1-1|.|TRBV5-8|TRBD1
TGTGCCAGCAGCTATGGGACAGTTGAAGCTTTCTTT
CASSYGTVEAFF
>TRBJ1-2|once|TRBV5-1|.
TGCGCCAGCAAAAACGGGGGTGGCTACACCTTC
CASKNGGGYTF
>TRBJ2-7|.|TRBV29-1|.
TGCAGCGTTGTTAGGCCGACAGTAAGCTCCTACGAGCAGTACTTC
CSVVRPTVSSYEQYF
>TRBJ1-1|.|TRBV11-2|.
TGTGCCAGCAGCGAAGGGCTAAGGGTGGACACTGAAGCTTTCTTT
CASSEGLRVDTEAFF
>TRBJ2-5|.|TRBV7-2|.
TGTGCCAGCAGCTTAGGTCTAGGGGAGACCCAGTACTTC
CASSLGLGETQYF
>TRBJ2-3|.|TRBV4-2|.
TGTGCCAGCAGCCAAGAAGGTCGCACAGATACGCAGTATTTT
CASSQEGRTDTQYF
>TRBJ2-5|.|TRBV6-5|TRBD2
TGTGCCAGCCGTAGCCCCGGGGGGGAGACCCAGTACTTC
CASRSPGGETQYF
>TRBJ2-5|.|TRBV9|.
TGTGCCAGCAGCGTAGCGGCACAGGGATTCCAAGAGACCCAGTACTTC
CASSVAAQGFQETQYF
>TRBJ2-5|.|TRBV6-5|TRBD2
TGTGCCAGCAGTTACTCGGTCGCGGGAGGGCCGGAGACCCAGTACTTC
CASSYSVAGGPETQYF
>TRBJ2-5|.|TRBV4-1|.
TGCGCCAGCAGCCAAGATAAGGGGCAAGAGACCCAGTACTTC
CASSQDKGQETQYF
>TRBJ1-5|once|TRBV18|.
TGTGCCAGCTCACCACAGGACAATCAGCCCCAGCATTTT
CASSPQDNQPQHF
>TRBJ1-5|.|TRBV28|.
TGTGCCAGCAGAGAAGGGGGTGGGGCCAATCAGCCCCAGCATTTT
CASREGGGANQPQHF
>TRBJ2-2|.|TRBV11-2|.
TGTGCCAGCAGCTTATTTTCTGGGGAGCTGTTTTTT
CASSLFSGELFF
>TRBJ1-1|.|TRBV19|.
TGTGCCAGTAAGTTCACCTCGGGCAGAACTGAAGCTTTCTTT
CASKFTSGRTEAFF
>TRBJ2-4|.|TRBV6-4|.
TGTGCCAGCAGTGACTCGATCAAAGACAGGTTGGCCAAAAACATTCAGTACTTC
CASSDSIKDRLAKNIQYF
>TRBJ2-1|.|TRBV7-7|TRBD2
TGTGCTAGCAGCTTAGCGGCGGAGAGACTAGCGGGAGTGACTGAGCAGTTCTTC
CASSLAAERLAGVTEQFF
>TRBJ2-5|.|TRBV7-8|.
TGTGCCAGCAGCCCAGACCCCCAGACCCAGTACTTC
CASSPDPQTQYF
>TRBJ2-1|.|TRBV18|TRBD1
TGTGCCAGCTCACGAGACAGGGGGGGGGACAATGAGCAGTTCTTC
CASSRDRGGDNEQFF
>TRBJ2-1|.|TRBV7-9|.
TGTGCCAGCAGCACCTCCAACGAGCAGTTCTTC
CASSTSNEQFF
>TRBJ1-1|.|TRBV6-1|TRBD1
TGTGCCAGCAGCTTCCCGGGACAGTTGAACACTGAAGCTTTCTTT
CASSFPGQLNTEAFF
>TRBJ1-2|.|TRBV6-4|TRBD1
TGTGCCAGCAGTGTCGACAGGGGGGGAAACTATGGCTACACCTTC
CASSVDRGGNYGYTF
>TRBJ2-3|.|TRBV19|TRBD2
TGTGCCAGTAGGACTAGCGGCTTCACAGATACGCAGTATTTT
CASRTSGFTDTQYF
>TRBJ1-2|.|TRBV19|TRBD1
TGTGCCAGTAAACCGACAGGGGGCCCTGGCTACACCTTC
CASKPTGGPGYTF
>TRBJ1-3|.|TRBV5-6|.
TGTGCCAGCAGCTTAATTACGGAAACTGGAAACACCATATATTTT
CASSLITETGNTIYF
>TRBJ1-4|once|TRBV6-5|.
TGTGCCAGCAGTTACTCGATAGGGAACGGAAAACTGTTTTTT
CASSYSIGNGKLFF
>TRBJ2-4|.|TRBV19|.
TGTGCCAGCCGCAATAGGGACAACATTCAGTACTTC
CASRNRDNIQYF
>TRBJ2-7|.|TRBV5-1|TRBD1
TGCGCCACCATGGGACAGGGACAATTC
CATMGQGQF
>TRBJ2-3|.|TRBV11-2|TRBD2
TGTGCCAGCAGCTTTCGGGCTAGCGGGGCCCTCGGCACAGATACGCAGTATTTT
CASSFRASGALGTDTQYF
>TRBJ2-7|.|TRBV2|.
TGTGCCAGCACCCACAAATCGAGGTCCTACGAGCAGTACTTC
CASTHKSRSYEQYF
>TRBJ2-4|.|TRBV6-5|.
TGTGCCAGCACAGGGGCGGCCAAAAACATTCAGTACTTC
CASTGAAKNIQYF
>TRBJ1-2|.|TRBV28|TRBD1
TGTGCCAGCAGTGTAGCACCACAGGGGGGGGGCTACACCTTC
CASSVAPQGGGYTF
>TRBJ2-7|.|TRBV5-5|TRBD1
TGTGCCAGCAGCGTAGGGACAGGGTGGAACTACGAGCAGTACTTC
CASSVGTGWNYEQYF